A single sample is the source of the 20 T cell receptor beta chains below, sequenced in a study of T cell responses to AZD1222 COVID-19 vaccine. The assay was immunoSEQ multiplex PCR, and TCRdb's table has in-frame clones only and misses some. The sample carries 80,000 to 90,000 clones, approximately 89% recorded once. Sequencing used peripheral blood, obtained on day 0 of AZD1222 vaccination. The receptors derive from an adult in good health.

V usage is TRBV5-6 and J usage is TRBJ1-1; D is undetermined. Germline CDR1 SGHDT, CDR2 YYEEEE. This CDR3 has 14 residues. With 0 bases removed from V and 3 bases from J, the gap between germline ends came to 9 bases. In DNA form, the CDR3 reads TGTGCCAGCAGCTTGGACGGGTCATACACTGAAGCTTTCTTT. This sequence encodes CASSLDGSYTEAFF. The whole variable domain, filled in from reference TRBV5-6 and TRBJ1-1, reads DAGVTQSPTHLIKTRGQQVTLRCSPKSGHDTVSWYQQALGQGPQFIFQYYEEEERQRGNFPDRFSGHQFPNYSSELNVNALLLGDSALYLCASSLDGSYTEAFFGQGTRLTVV.

The rearrangement uses TRBV18 and TRBJ1-6; 8 nucleotides agree with TRBD1. V gave up 5 bases and J gave up 10 bases; unmatched junction bases: 10. Germline values: CDR1 KGHSH, CDR2 LQKENI. The CDR3 loop spans 15 amino acids. In DNA form, the CDR3 reads TGTGCCAGCTCATCTACCGGACAGGGCCAATCACCCCTCCACTTT. As protein: CASSSTGQGQSPLHF. The variable domain in full, completed from reference TRBV18 and TRBJ1-6, reads NAGVMQNPRHLVRRRGQEARLRCSPMKGHSHVYWYRQLPEEGLKFMVYLQKENIIDESGMPKERFSAEFPKEGPSILRIQQVVRGDSAAYFCASSSTGQGQSPLHFGNGTRLTVT.

This clone came up once. This chain connects TRBV18 to TRBJ2-5, with 13 bases identical to TRBD2. CDR3 length: 17 residues. The trim removed 0 bases at V and 2 bases at J, leaving 3 bases unmatched. Germline V gene sequence: CDR1 KGHSH, CDR2 LQKENI. The CDR3 nucleotides read TGTGCCAGCTCACCACCGATGGGACTAGCGGGACAAGAGACCCAGTACTTC. This translates into CASSPPMGLAGQETQYF. The entire variable domain, with the rest obtained from reference TRBV18 and TRBJ2-5, is as follows: NAGVMQNPRHLVRRRGQEARLRCSPMKGHSHVYWYRQLPEEGLKFMVYLQKENIIDESGMPKERFSAEFPKEGPSILRIQQVVRGDSAAYFCASSPPMGLAGQETQYFGPGTRLLVL.

The chain uses TRBV6-5 and TRBJ1-2; D might be TRBD1 (5 bases). The germline gives CDR1 MNHEY, CDR2 SVGAGI. V dropped 4 bases and J dropped 7 bases, with 16 bases sitting between them. This CDR3 is built from 14 residues. CDR3 nucleotide sequence: TGTGCCAGCAGTTCCGAAGGAGGGGTTCGTGGCTACACCTTC. Amino acids: CASSSEGGVRGYTF.

The chain has TRBV6-1 and TRBJ2-4; D remains unclear. Germline V gene sequence: CDR1 MNHNS, CDR2 SASEGT. V was pared by 2 bases and J by 9 bases, with 11 bases between. The CDR3 sequence is 13 residues long. Here the CDR3 reads CASSESSLSIQYF. In nucleotides, the CDR3 is TGTGCCAGCAGTGAATCCTCGCTGAGCATTCAGTACTTC.

The chain combines TRBV10-3 with TRBJ2-7; tentative D call: TRBD1 (6 bases). CDR1 is ENHRY, CDR2 SYGVKD, per germline. This CDR3 region has 19 residues. The V end was cut by 0 bases, the J end by 2 bases, with 23 bases between. The CDR3 DNA reads as TGTGCCATCAGTGAGTCCTTTATTACAGGGATTACCGATACCTACGAGCAGTACTTC. Its protein is CAISESFITGITDTYEQYF.

V gene TRBV12-5 combines with J gene TRBJ1-1; no definite D call. This CDR3 is built from 15 residues. Trimming pared 5 bases from V and 0 bases from J, leaving 13 bases between. CDR1 and CDR2 (germline): LGHNT, FRNRAP. CDR3 coding DNA: TGTGCTAGTGGTCTCTCGGGATCCATGAACACTGAAGCTTTCTTT. Translating gives CASGLSGSMNTEAFF.

The chain is built from TRBV18 and TRBJ1-5; a possible D gene is TRBD1 (5 bases). V lost 5 bases to trimming and J lost 4 bases, with 9 bases between them. The CDR3 sequence is 13 residues long. The germline V gene has CDR1 KGHSH and CDR2 LQKENI. Here the CDR3 DNA reads TGTGCCAGCTCAGAGGGGTGGAATCAGCCCCAGCATTTT. This gives the protein CASSEGWNQPQHF.

The chain uses TRBV12-3 or TRBV12-4 and TRBJ1-1; D remains unclear. The ends were cut back, 1 base at V and 7 bases at J, with 10 bases in the middle. The CDR3 loop spans 13 amino acids. The CDR3 bases are TGTGCCAGCAGTTTAGAAACCAAACTTGAAGCTTTCTTT. It translates to CASSLETKLEAFF.

J is TRBJ2-2 and V is TRBV7-9; TRBD1 aligns across 8 bases. This CDR3 is built from 17 residues. Trimming at V came to 1 base and at J to 6 bases, leaving 10 bases not matched to a gene. Germline V lookup: CDR1 SEHNR, CDR2 FQNEAQ (reference sequence). CDR3 sequence: CASSLVWYGQGSGELFF. In DNA form, the CDR3 reads TGTGCCAGCAGCTTAGTCTGGTACGGACAGGGCTCCGGGGAGCTGTTTTTT.

This sequence joins TRBV5-4 and TRBJ1-1; tentative D call: TRBD1 (5 bases). The germline CDR1 and CDR2 sequences are SGHNT and YYREEE (reference sequence). This CDR3 has 15 amino acids. The germline V and J ends were trimmed by 0 bases and 4 bases, with 13 bases remaining between them. The CDR3 here is CASSLAGGLSTEAFF. CDR3 sequence (DNA): TGTGCCAGCAGCTTGGCGGGGGGGTTGAGCACTGAAGCTTTCTTT.

The chain uses TRBV27 and TRBJ2-7, with 9 bases aligning to TRBD1. Trimming took 5 bases from V and 2 from J; bases not matched to a gene: 10. This CDR3 has 16 residues. The germline V gene encodes CDR1 MNHEY and CDR2 SMNVEV (reference sequence). As DNA, the CDR3 is TGTGCCAGCAGTCCTTACCTCGGGACAGGGACCTACGAGCAGTACTTC. Its protein is CASSPYLGTGTYEQYF.

J is TRBJ1-2 and V is TRBV10-1; 8 nucleotides agree with TRBD1. The germline gives CDR1 WNHNN, CDR2 SYGVQD (reference sequence). The CDR3 contains 13 residues. The V gene end was trimmed by 4 bases and the J gene end by 8 bases; junction bases not matched to a gene: 6. The DNA of the CDR3 is TGCGCCAGCAGTGCACAGGGACAGGAAGGCTACACCTTC. This sequence encodes CASSAQGQEGYTF.

The V and J genes are TRBV14 and TRBJ2-3; D is uncertain. V lost 4 bases and J lost 1, with 9 bases in between. CDR1 SGHDN and CDR2 FVKESK come from the germline V gene. This CDR3 has 14 amino acids. The CDR3 region is CASSPLIGTDTQYF. Here the CDR3 DNA reads TGTGCCAGCAGCCCCCTTATCGGCACAGATACGCAGTATTTT.

Written as DNA, the CDR3 is TGTGCCACTGGGGAGGGGACCCACACCGGGGAGCTGTTTTTT. The encoded protein is CATGEGTHTGELFF. This chain connects TRBV6-5 to TRBJ2-2, with 7 bases matching TRBD2. The CDR3 sequence is 14 residues long. Trimming removed 10 bases from V and 3 bases from J; junction bases left unmatched: 8. Germline assignment: CDR1 MNHEY and CDR2 SVGAGI.

This clone was observed a handful of times. Other nucleotide sequences from this sample produce the same CDR3. This sequence joins TRBV3-1 (or the pseudogene TRBV3-2) and TRBJ1-1; no clear D. The CDR3 has 13 amino acids. Germline V gene sequence: CDR1 LGHDT, CDR2 YNNKEL (reference sequence). Deletions cut 2 bases from V and 1 base from J, with 5 bases between. Here the CDR3 reads CASSQKGNTEAFF. The CDR3 coding sequence is TGTGCCAGCAGCCAAAAGGGGAACACTGAAGCTTTCTTT.

This sequence joins TRBV7-9 and TRBJ2-7, with 11 bases that match TRBD1. This CDR3 spans 16 amino acids. Germline-derived CDR1 and CDR2 are SEHNR and FQNEAQ (reference sequence). The V gene end was trimmed by 3 bases and the J gene end by 5 bases; junction bases not matched to a gene: 9. The CDR3 sequence is CASSLLLGQGANEQYF. The CDR3 DNA follows: TGTGCCAGCAGCTTGCTCCTCGGACAGGGGGCAAACGAGCAGTACTTC.

The J gene is TRBJ2-7, the V gene TRBV29-1; D possibly corresponds to TRBD1 (5 bases). Germline V CDR1 and CDR2: SQVTM, ANQGSEA. Trimming took off 7 bases at V and 3 bases at J, with 13 bases between the two ends. This CDR3 comprises 12 residues. This CDR3 reads CSGQTVGYEQYF. The CDR3 DNA sequence: TGCAGCGGCCAGACAGTCGGCTACGAGCAGTACTTC.

Here the CDR3 reads CASSEAFGGVNYGYTF. The CDR3 coding sequence is TGTGCCAGCAGTGAAGCTTTCGGGGGGGTGAACTATGGCTACACCTTC. The V call is TRBV6-1, the J call TRBJ1-2; D possibly corresponds to TRBD1 (5 bases). Per the germline V gene, CDR1 is MNHNS and CDR2 is SASEGT. With 0 bases removed from V and 2 bases from J, the gap between germline ends came to 13 bases. This CDR3 spans 16 amino acids.

The genes are TRBV5-1 and TRBJ2-2; D uncertain. The CDR3 is made up of 12 amino acids. Germline CDR1 is SGHRS and CDR2 is YFSETQ. Trimming cost V 4 bases and J 7 bases, with 8 bases left between them. The CDR3 sequence: CASSPQFGELFF. The CDR3 coding sequence is TGCGCCAGCAGCCCCCAATTCGGGGAGCTGTTTTTT.